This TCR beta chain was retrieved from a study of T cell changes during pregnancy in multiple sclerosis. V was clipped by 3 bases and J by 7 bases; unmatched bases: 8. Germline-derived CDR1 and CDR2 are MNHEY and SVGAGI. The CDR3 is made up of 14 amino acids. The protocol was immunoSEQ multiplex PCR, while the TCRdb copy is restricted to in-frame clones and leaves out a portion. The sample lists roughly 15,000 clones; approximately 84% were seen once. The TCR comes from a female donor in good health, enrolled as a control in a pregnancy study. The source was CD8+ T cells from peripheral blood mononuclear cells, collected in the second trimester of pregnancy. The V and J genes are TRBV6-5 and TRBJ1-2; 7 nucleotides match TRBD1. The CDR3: CASSYNQGGLGYTF. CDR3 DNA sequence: TGTGCCAGCAGTTATAATCAGGGGGGACTTGGCTACACCTTC.